This paragraph reports one T cell receptor (beta chain). Its antigen is not known. This specimen comes from a study of graft-versus-host responses after intestinal transplantation. Background on the study: All recipients were transplanted with multivisceral, liver-intestinal, or isolated intestinal grafts. Uniformly, recipients were administered anti-thymocyte globulin induction with subsequent tacrolimus and steroids for about 3 years.

The data were produced by immunoSEQ multiplex PCR, yet TCRdb's version contains in-frame clones alone and is incomplete. This sample has tens of thousands of clones, with over 75% found just once. Whole-study findings and limits: Individuals who had graft-donor T cell macrochimerism had allografts that showed high graft-versus-host to host-versus-graft clonal ratios. Recipient bone marrow held GvH clones, some seen earlier in ileum or blood.

V lost 4 bases and J lost 8, with 18 bases in between. In germline, CDR1 is SGHDN, CDR2 FVKESK. CDR3 length: 16 amino acids. The V call is TRBV14, the J call TRBJ1-6; the D gene is possibly TRBD1 (6 bases). This TCR was recovered from a human donor who received an intestinal transplant. The material sequenced was unstimulated CD8+ T cells sorted from spleen or lymph node cells, taken before intestinal transplant. The CDR3 nucleotides are TGTGCCAGCAGCCTAAAACTGACAGGCGAGGATTCACCCCTCCACTTT. Translation gives CASSLKLTGEDSPLHF.